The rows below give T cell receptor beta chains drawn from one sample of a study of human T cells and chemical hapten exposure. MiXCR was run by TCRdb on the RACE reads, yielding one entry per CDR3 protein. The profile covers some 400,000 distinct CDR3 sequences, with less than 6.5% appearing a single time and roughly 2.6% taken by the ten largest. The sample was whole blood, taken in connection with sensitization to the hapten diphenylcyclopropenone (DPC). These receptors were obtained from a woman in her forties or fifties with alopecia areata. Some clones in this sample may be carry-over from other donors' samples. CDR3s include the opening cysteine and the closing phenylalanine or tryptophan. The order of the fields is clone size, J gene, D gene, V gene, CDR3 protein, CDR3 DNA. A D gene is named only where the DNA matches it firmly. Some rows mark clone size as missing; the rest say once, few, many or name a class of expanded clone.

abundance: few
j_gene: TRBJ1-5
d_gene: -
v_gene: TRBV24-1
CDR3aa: CATSDSGVNQPQHF
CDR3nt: TGTGCCACCAGTGATTCCGGGGTCAATCAGCCCCAGCATTTT

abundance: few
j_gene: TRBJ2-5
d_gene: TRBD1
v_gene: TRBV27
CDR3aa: CASSTRGRQETQYF
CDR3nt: TGTGCCAGCAGCACCAGGGGGCGCCAAGAGACCCAGTACTTC

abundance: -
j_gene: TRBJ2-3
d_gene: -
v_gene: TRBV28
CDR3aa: CASSLEQGGGTDTQYF
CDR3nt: TGTGCCAGCAGTTTAGAACAGGGCGGGGGCACAGATACGCAGTATTTT

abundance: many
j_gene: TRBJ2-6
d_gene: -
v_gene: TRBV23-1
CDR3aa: CASSIVSGANVLTF
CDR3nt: TGCGCCAGCAGTATAGTCTCTGGGGCCAACGTCCTGACTTTC

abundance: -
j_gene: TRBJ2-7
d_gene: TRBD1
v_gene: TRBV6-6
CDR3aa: CASVSGTGSLEQYF
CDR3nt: TGTGCCAGCGTCTCCGGGACAGGGTCCCTCGAGCAGTACTTC

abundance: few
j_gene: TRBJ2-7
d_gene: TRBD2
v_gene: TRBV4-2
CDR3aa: CASSQTGLATTSYEQYF
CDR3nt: TGTGCCAGCAGCCAGACCGGACTAGCGACCACTTCCTACGAGCAGTACTTC

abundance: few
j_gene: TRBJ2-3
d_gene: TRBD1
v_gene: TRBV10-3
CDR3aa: CAISVQGATDTQYF
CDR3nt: TGTGCCATCAGTGTACAGGGGGCAACAGATACGCAGTATTTT

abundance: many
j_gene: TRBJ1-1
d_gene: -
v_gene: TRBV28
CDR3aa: CASSPGQYTEAFF
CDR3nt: TGTGCCAGCAGCCCCGGACAGTACACTGAAGCTTTCTTT

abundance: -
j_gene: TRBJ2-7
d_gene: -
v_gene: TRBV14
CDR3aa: CASSQERISYEQYF
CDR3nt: TGTGCCAGCAGCCAAGAAAGGATCTCCTACGAGCAGTACTTC

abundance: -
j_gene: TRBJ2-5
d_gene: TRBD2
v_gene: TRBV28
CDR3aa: CASSPILPLAGERETQYF
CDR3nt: TGTGCCAGCAGTCCAATACTCCCACTAGCGGGCGAAAGAGAGACCCAGTACTTC

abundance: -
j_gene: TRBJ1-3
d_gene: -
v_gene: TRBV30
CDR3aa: CAWSGGDSSGNTIYF
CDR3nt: TGTGCCTGGAGTGGGGGAGACTCGTCTGGAAACACCATATATTTT

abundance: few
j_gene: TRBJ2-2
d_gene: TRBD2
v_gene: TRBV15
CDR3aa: CATSRPPTGTSGIGELFF
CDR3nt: TGTGCCACCAGCAGACCTCCCACCGGGACTAGCGGCATCGGGGAGCTGTTTTTT

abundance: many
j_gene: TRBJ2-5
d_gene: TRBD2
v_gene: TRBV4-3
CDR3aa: CASSQDSGLGVRYF
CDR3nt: TGCGCCAGCAGCCAAGATTCTGGACTAGGAGTAAGGTACTTC

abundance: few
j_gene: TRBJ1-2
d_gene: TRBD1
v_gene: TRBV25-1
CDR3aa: CASSEIRTGVIVRYGYTF
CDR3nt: TGTGCCAGCAGTGAAATCCGGACAGGGGTAATTGTAAGGTATGGCTACACCTTC

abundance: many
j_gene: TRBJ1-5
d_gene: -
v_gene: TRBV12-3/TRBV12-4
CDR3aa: CASTSLGARGLHF
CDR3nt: TGTGCCAGCACCTCCCTCGGGGCGAGGGGACTGCATTTT

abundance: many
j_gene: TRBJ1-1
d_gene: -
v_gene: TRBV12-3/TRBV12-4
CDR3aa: CASSLGGDGTEAFF
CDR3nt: TGTGCCAGCAGTTTAGGAGGCGACGGCACTGAAGCTTTCTTT

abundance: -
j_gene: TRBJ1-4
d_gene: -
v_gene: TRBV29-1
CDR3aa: CSATTDSAREKLFF
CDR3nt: TGCAGCGCGACAACGGACAGTGCAAGAGAAAAACTGTTTTTT

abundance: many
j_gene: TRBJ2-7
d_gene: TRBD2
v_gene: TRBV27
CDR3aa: CASGWTSGGSEQYF
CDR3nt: TGTGCCAGCGGCTGGACTAGCGGGGGCAGCGAGCAGTACTTC

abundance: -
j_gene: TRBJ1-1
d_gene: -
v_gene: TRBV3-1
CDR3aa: CASSQTQYTEAFF
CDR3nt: TGTGCCAGCAGCCAGACACAGTATACTGAAGCTTTCTTT

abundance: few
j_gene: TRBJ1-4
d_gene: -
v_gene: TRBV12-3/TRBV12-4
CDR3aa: CASSSPGRFPPGKLFF
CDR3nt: TGTGCCAGCAGTTCCCCGGGACGGTTTCCGCCGGGAAAACTGTTTTTT

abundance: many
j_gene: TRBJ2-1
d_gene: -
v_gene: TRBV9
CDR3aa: CASSVVGGHEQFF
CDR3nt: TGTGCCAGCAGCGTAGTGGGCGGCCACGAGCAGTTCTTC

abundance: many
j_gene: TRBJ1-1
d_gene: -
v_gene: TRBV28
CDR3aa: CASSNAGGPNTEAFF
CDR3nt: TGTGCCAGCAGTAACGCGGGTGGCCCGAACACTGAAGCTTTCTTT

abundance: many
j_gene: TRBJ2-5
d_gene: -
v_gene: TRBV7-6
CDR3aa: CASSPVGGPEGETQYF
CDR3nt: TGTGCCAGCAGCCCGGTGGGCGGCCCAGAGGGGGAGACCCAGTACTTC

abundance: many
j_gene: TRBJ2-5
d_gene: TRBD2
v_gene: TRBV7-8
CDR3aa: CASSFSLAGGRETQYF
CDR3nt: TGTGCCAGCAGCTTTTCACTAGCGGGGGGGCGTGAGACCCAGTACTTC

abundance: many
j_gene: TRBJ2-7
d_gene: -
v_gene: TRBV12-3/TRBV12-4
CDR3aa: CASRASPSYEQYF
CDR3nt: TGTGCCAGCAGAGCCTCCCCCTCCTACGAGCAGTACTTC

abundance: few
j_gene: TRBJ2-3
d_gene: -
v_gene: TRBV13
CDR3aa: CASSLRSGITDTQYF
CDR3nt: TGTGCCAGCAGCTTAAGGTCAGGGATCACAGATACGCAGTATTTT

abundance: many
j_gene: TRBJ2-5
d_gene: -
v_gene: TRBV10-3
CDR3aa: CAISESQETQYF
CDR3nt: TGTGCCATCAGTGAGTCTCAAGAGACCCAGTACTTC